This T cell receptor (beta chain) was found in a study of OX40 agonist ivuxolimab in advanced cancers. Only in-frame clones appear in the TCRdb table, and some are missing; sequencing was by immunoSEQ multiplex PCR. The sample has around 66,000 clones, around 90% seen once. The CDR3 totals 15 residues. The germline CDR1 and CDR2 sequences are MNHEY and SMNVEV (reference sequence). V was cut by 2 bases and J by 2 bases, with 13 bases left in between. The receptor comes from an adult with an advanced solid tumor such as melanoma, head and neck, liver or kidney cancer. The chain links TRBV27 to TRBJ2-7; D tentatively fits TRBD1 or TRBD2 (5 bases each). This sample comprised CD4+ or CD8+ T cells sorted from blood, obtained in a trial of the OX40 agonist ivuxolimab. CDR3 residues: CASSLTGTGPYEQYF. CDR3 coding DNA: TGTGCCAGCAGTTTAACCGGGACGGGTCCCTACGAGCAGTACTTC.